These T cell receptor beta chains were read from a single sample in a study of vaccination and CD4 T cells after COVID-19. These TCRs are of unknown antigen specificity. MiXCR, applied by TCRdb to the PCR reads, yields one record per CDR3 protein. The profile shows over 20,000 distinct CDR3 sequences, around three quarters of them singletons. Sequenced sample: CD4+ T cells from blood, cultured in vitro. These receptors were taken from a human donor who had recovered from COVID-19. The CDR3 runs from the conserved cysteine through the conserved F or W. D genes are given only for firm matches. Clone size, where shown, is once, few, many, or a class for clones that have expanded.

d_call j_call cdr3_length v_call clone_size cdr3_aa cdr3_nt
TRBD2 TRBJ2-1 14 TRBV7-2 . CASSSRTSGGEQFF TGTGCCAGCAGCTCAAGGACTAGCGGAGGCGAGCAGTTCTTC
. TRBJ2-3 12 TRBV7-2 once CASSFYVDTQYF TGTGCCAGCAGCTTCTATGTGGATACGCAGTATTTT
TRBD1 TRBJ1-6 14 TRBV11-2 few CASSWTGDNSPLHF TGTGCCAGCAGCTGGACAGGGGATAATTCACCCCTCCACTTT
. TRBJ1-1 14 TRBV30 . CACHRTALNTEAFF TGTGCCTGCCACAGGACAGCTCTGAACACTGAAGCTTTCTTT
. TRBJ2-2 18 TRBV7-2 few CASSRRLGLEVVTGELFF TGTGCCAGCAGCAGAAGACTAGGGCTCGAAGTCGTAACCGGGGAGCTGTTTTTT
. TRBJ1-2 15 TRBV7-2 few CASSFSNALNYGYTF TGTGCCAGCAGCTTTTCAAACGCCTTAAACTATGGCTACACCTTC
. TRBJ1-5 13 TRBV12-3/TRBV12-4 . CASRDRSDQPQHF TGTGCCAGCCGAGACAGATCCGATCAGCCCCAGCATTTT
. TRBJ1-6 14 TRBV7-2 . CASSSGTPNSPLHF TGTGCCAGCAGCTCCGGGACACCAAATTCACCCCTCCACTTT
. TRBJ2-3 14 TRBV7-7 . CASSFSQGGDTQYF TGTGCCAGCAGCTTTTCGCAGGGTGGGGATACGCAGTATTTT
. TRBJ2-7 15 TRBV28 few CASSFGDTSLYEQYF TGTGCCAGCAGTTTCGGGGATACCTCTCTCTACGAGCAGTACTTC
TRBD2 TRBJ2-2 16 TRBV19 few CASTLAGDGGTGELFF TGTGCCAGTACTCTAGCGGGAGATGGGGGGACCGGGGAGCTGTTTTTT
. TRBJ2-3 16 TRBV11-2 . CASSLDSFGQADTQYF TGTGCCAGCAGCTTAGATTCTTTTGGGCAGGCAGATACGCAGTATTTT
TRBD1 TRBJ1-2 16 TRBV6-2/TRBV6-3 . CASSPTGAGGFGGYTF TGTGCCAGCAGCCCTACCGGGGCAGGGGGGTTCGGCGGCTACACCTTC
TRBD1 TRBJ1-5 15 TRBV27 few CASRSGQVNNQPQHF TGTGCCAGCAGATCGGGACAGGTCAACAATCAGCCCCAGCATTTT
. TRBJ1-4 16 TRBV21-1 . CASSKEGEGRDEKLFF TGTGCCAGCAGCAAAGAGGGGGAGGGAAGGGATGAAAAACTGTTTTTT
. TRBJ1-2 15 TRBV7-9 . CASSLDPGANYGYTF TGTGCCAGCAGCTTAGATCCGGGAGCTAACTATGGCTACACCTTC